Given below is one T cell receptor (beta chain) in context. Its antigen is unknown. Clones were sequenced by immunoSEQ multiplex PCR, and TCRdb holds only the in-frame ones, with some missing. The data show about 10,000 clones, and the top ten clones hold under 0.45%. The data derive from a study of synovial regulatory T cells in juvenile arthritis. The study's findings and limits: Synovial Treg CDR3 sequences overlapped more with iaTregs than other circulating Tregs.

The TCR sequence derives from a donor younger than 30 with juvenile idiopathic arthritis. The sample comprised Treg cells from blood. Stated subset: remaining (HLA-DR-negative) circulating blood Treg cells.

The chain's CDR3 is CASSPGGYASYEQYF. This chain joins TRBV18 and TRBJ2-7; no DNA is available, so the TRBD2 call from TCRdb remains unchecked. This CDR3 has 15 amino acids. No DNA is listed. CDR1 KGHSH and CDR2 LQKENI come from the germline V gene. Drawing the rest from reference TRBV18 and TRBJ2-7, the complete variable domain is NAGVMQNPRHLVRRRGQEARLRCSPMKGHSHVYWYRQLPEEGLKFMVYLQKENIIDESGMPKERFSAEFPKEGPSILRIQQVVRGDSAAYFCASSPGGYASYEQYFGPGTRLTVT.